This is a list of T cell receptor beta chains from one sample in a study of cytomegalovirus exposure and HLA in healthy donors. Assay: immunoSEQ multiplex PCR; the TCRdb copy retains only in-frame clones and omits some. Seen here are about 140,000 clones, roughly 81% observed once, and the top ten hold 1.4% to 1.5%. Sequencing was performed on PBMCs. The receptors originated from a woman aged 25 to 45 in good health and CMV-seronegative. Both conserved end residues are part of each CDR3. D genes are given only for firm matches. Rows give clone size only sometimes, using once, few, many, or a class for an expanded clone.

clone size	V gene	J gene	D gene	CDR3 protein	CDR3 DNA
.	TRBV7-9	TRBJ2-7	.	CASSFGSTPKQYF	TGTGCCAGCAGCTTTGGCAGTACCCCCAAGCAGTACTTC
many	TRBV18	TRBJ2-5	TRBD2	CASSRQTPGLAGGSQETQYF	TGTGCCAGCTCTCGTCAAACCCCGGGACTAGCGGGGGGCAGCCAAGAGACCCAGTACTTC
.	TRBV7-9	TRBJ1-1	TRBD1	CASSPDRGSVEAFF	TGTGCCAGCAGCCCAGACAGGGGGTCCGTTGAAGCTTTCTTT
.	TRBV19	TRBJ1-2	TRBD1	CASSKSPGQFNYGYTF	TGTGCCAGTAGTAAATCTCCGGGACAGTTCAACTATGGCTACACCTTC
.	TRBV14	TRBJ2-7	.	CASSQGVRPFSYEQYF	TGTGCCAGCAGCCAAGGTGTGCGGCCCTTCTCCTACGAGCAGTACTTC
.	TRBV6-6	TRBJ2-7	TRBD1	CASSRQGAGEYF	TGTGCCAGCAGCCGACAGGGGGCGGGGGAGTACTTC
many	TRBV18	TRBJ1-2	TRBD1	CASSPVGQGEDGYTF	TGTGCCAGCTCACCAGTAGGACAGGGGGAAGACGGCTACACCTTC
.	TRBV5-8	TRBJ1-1	.	CANSQGWGTEAFF	TGTGCCAACTCACAGGGATGGGGCACTGAAGCTTTCTTT
.	TRBV18	TRBJ2-3	.	CASSPGATDTQYF	TGTGCCAGCTCACCAGGTGCGACAGATACGCAGTATTTT
once	TRBV7-7	TRBJ2-5	TRBD2	CASSLNPGGARETQYF	TGTGCTAGCAGCTTAAATCCGGGGGGGGCTCGAGAGACCCAGTACTTC
.	TRBV5-8	TRBJ2-7	.	CASSFGVSAQQYF	TGTGCCAGCAGCTTTGGAGTTTCGGCGCAGCAGTACTTC
once	TRBV18	TRBJ2-1	TRBD1	CASSPGTGVSYNEQFF	TGTGCCAGCTCACCCGGGACAGGGGTCTCCTACAATGAGCAGTTCTTC
.	TRBV4-3	TRBJ1-2	.	CASSQDLSGYAYTF	TGCGCCAGCAGCCAAGATCTGTCGGGTTACGCGTACACCTTC
.	TRBV28	TRBJ2-1	.	CASRYRLGAHNEQFF	TGTGCCAGCCGGTACCGGCTCGGAGCCCACAATGAGCAGTTCTTC
.	TRBV5-1	TRBJ1-3	TRBD1	CASSSGQADGNTIYF	TGCGCCAGCAGCTCGGGACAGGCGGACGGAAACACCATATATTTT
.	TRBV5-6	TRBJ2-3	.	CASSLGLGTDTQYF	TGTGCCAGCAGCTTGGGGCTAGGCACAGATACGCAGTATTTT
.	TRBV4-1	TRBJ2-3	TRBD1	CASSQGQGRPDTQYF	TGCGCCAGCAGCCAAGGACAGGGGAGACCAGATACGCAGTATTTT
.	TRBV5-1	TRBJ1-6	TRBD1	CASSLTGAFYNSPLHF	TGCGCCAGCAGCTTGACAGGGGCTTTTTATAATTCACCCCTCCACTTT
.	TRBV6-5	TRBJ1-2	TRBD1	CASRKQGYDGYTF	TGTGCCAGCAGAAAACAGGGGTACGATGGCTACACCTTC
.	TRBV7-3	TRBJ2-5	TRBD2	CASSLGGGETQYF	TGTGCCAGCAGCCTCGGGGGAGGGGAGACCCAGTACTTC
.	TRBV25-1	TRBJ2-2	TRBD2	CASSEWGSGVTGELFF	TGTGCCAGCAGTGAATGGGGTAGCGGGGTCACCGGGGAGCTGTTTTTT
.	TRBV7-9	TRBJ1-2	.	CASSSDNDYGYTF	TGTGCCAGCAGCTCGGACAACGACTATGGCTACACCTTC
.	TRBV10-3	TRBJ2-7	.	CATRSSYEQYF	TGTGCCACCCGGAGCTCCTACGAGCAGTACTTC
.	TRBV6-1	TRBJ2-1	.	CASSERWREYNEQFF	TGTGCCAGCAGTGAAAGGTGGCGGGAATACAATGAGCAGTTCTTC
.	TRBV5-8	TRBJ1-5	.	CASSLAGPGNQPQHF	TGTGCCAGCAGCTTGGCTGGGCCAGGCAATCAGCCCCAGCATTTT
few	TRBV27	TRBJ2-3	TRBD1	CASSQGQPASSTDTQYF	TGTGCCAGCTCCCAGGGACAGCCCGCATCTAGCACAGATACGCAGTATTTT
.	TRBV6-5	TRBJ1-2	.	CASSSGGVRGGYTF	TGTGCCAGCAGTTCTGGAGGGGTGAGGGGTGGCTACACCTTC
medium-sized	TRBV7-2	TRBJ2-6	.	CASSRGSGANVLTF	TGTGCCAGCAGCCGGGGATCTGGGGCCAACGTCCTGACTTTC
.	TRBV2	TRBJ1-3	TRBD1	CATGTAGNTIYF	TGTGCCACCGGGACAGCTGGAAACACCATATATTTT
.	TRBV6-5	TRBJ1-2	.	CASSQSVQRYGYTF	TGTGCCAGCAGTCAGTCCGTCCAGAGGTATGGCTACACCTTC
.	TRBV30	TRBJ2-3	TRBD2	CAWSVLSGGTQYF	TGTGCCTGGAGTGTACTTTCGGGAGGCACGCAGTATTTT
few	TRBV2	TRBJ1-2	TRBD1	CASSEADRGFYGYTF	TGTGCCAGCAGTGAAGCGGACAGGGGGTTTTATGGCTACACCTTC
.	TRBV10-3	TRBJ1-2	.	CAISEVPSNYGYTF	TGTGCCATCAGCGAGGTCCCGTCTAACTATGGCTACACCTTC
medium-sized	TRBV18	TRBJ1-2	.	CASSPAGARYGYTF	TGTGCCAGCTCGCCTGCAGGGGCCCGCTATGGCTACACCTTC
.	TRBV5-1	TRBJ2-3	.	CASSFSGQTDTQYF	TGCGCCAGCAGCTTTTCAGGACAGACAGATACGCAGTATTTT
.	TRBV5-6	TRBJ2-2	.	CASSLWASGELFF	TGTGCCAGCAGCTTGTGGGCAAGCGGGGAGCTGTTTTTT
.	TRBV7-3	TRBJ2-5	.	CASSLVAGAQQETQYF	TGTGCCAGCAGCTTAGTTGCGGGGGCCCAGCAAGAGACCCAGTACTTC
.	TRBV7-9	TRBJ1-1	.	CASSLGRLEAFF	TGTGCCAGCAGCTTAGGGAGGCTTGAAGCTTTCTTT
few	TRBV5-4	TRBJ1-2	.	CASSLGLFGRNYGYTF	TGTGCCAGCAGCTTGGGCCTTTTTGGCAGGAACTATGGCTACACCTTC
.	TRBV2	TRBJ2-7	.	CASSTSNEQYF	TGTGCCAGCAGTACTAGCAACGAGCAGTACTTC
.	TRBV29-1	TRBJ2-2	.	CSTRQENTGELFF	TGCAGCACCAGACAGGAGAACACCGGGGAGCTGTTTTTT
.	TRBV9	TRBJ2-3	TRBD1	CASSLRQGGTDTQYF	TGTGCCAGCAGCTTGCGACAGGGTGGCACAGATACGCAGTATTTT
.	TRBV4-1	TRBJ1-1	.	CASSRRGGNTEAFF	TGCGCCAGCAGCCGCCGGGGGGGCAACACTGAAGCTTTCTTT
once	TRBV11-2	TRBJ2-2	TRBD1	CASSLSGGDTGELFF	TGTGCCAGCAGCTTATCAGGGGGCGACACCGGGGAGCTGTTTTTT
.	TRBV5-1	TRBJ1-5	.	CASSLVGDGQPQHF	TGCGCCAGCAGCTTGGTGGGCGATGGTCAGCCCCAGCATTTT
many	TRBV10-3	TRBJ2-3	TRBD2	CAISETSGVTQYF	TGTGCCATCAGTGAGACTAGCGGGGTAACGCAGTATTTT
.	TRBV6-1	TRBJ2-2	TRBD1	CASSDLRTGRISGELFF	TGTGCCAGCAGTGACTTGCGGACAGGGAGGATCTCCGGGGAGCTGTTTTTT
once	TRBV6-5	TRBJ2-1	.	CASSTQNSEQFF	TGTGCCAGCAGCACCCAAAATAGTGAGCAGTTCTTC
few	TRBV7-2	TRBJ2-7	.	CASSGDRNSYEQYF	TGTGCCAGCAGCGGTGACAGGAACTCCTACGAGCAGTACTTC
.	TRBV9	TRBJ2-1	.	CASSSPEGGRNNEQFF	TGTGCCAGCAGCTCCCCAGAGGGGGGGCGCAACAATGAGCAGTTCTTC
.	TRBV27	TRBJ2-1	.	CASSFLSVHEQFF	TGTGCCAGCAGTTTCTTGTCGGTGCATGAGCAGTTCTTC
.	TRBV4-3	TRBJ2-3	TRBD2	CASSPRTSGGEGTDTQYF	TGCGCCAGCAGCCCCCGGACTAGCGGGGGGGAAGGCACAGATACGCAGTATTTT
.	TRBV7-9	TRBJ2-2	.	CASSRDRANTGELFF	TGTGCCAGCAGCCGCGACAGAGCGAACACCGGGGAGCTGTTTTTT